Shown below are 28 T cell receptor beta chains from a single sample sequenced in a study of brain metastases from non-small cell lung cancer. The method was immunoSEQ multiplex PCR; TCRdb's version includes in-frame clones alone and lacks a portion of them. This table holds roughly 4,500 clones, 80% to 90% found once. The sequencing input was tumor-adjacent normal tissue. The source of these receptors is a donor aged 40 or over with non-small cell lung cancer.

This clone was detected only a few times. The gene calls are TRBV28 and TRBJ1-6, with TRBD1 matching over 8 bases. CDR3 size: 15 residues. Germline V gene lookup returns CDR1 MDHEN and CDR2 SYDVKM. V gave up 4 bases and J gave up 10 bases; unmatched junction bases: 9. The CDR3 coding sequence is TGTGCCAGCAGTTCACCAGGGGGCGTCGGATCACCCCTCCACTTT. Protein: CASSSPGGVGSPLHF.

Details on this clone: The sample carries other DNA sequences with the same CDR3. The chain joins TRBV3-1 (or the pseudogene TRBV3-2) to TRBJ2-7; TRBD2 matches at 8 bases. V gave up 2 bases and J gave up 1 base; unmatched junction bases: 13. Germline loops: CDR1 LGHDT, CDR2 YNNKEL (reference sequence). This CDR3 has 18 amino acids. CDR3 protein: CASSQPPSLGGRSYEQYF. CDR3 nucleotide sequence: TGTGCCAGCAGCCAACCGCCCTCACTTGGCGGGAGGTCCTACGAGCAGTACTTC.

On this clone itself: A much larger clone differs from this one at a single base, so this may be a read error. This rearrangement joins TRBV25-1 to TRBJ1-1, with D unresolved. CDR1 and CDR2 from the germline V gene are MGHDK and SYGVNS. V gave up 8 bases and J gave up 5 bases, with 18 bases separating them. The CDR3 extends over 14 amino acids. The CDR3 bases are TGTGCCAGCGTTGGTCCAAGGAGGAATACTGAAGCTTTCTTT. Translated, it gives CASVGPRRNTEAFF.

This chain joins TRBV28 and TRBJ2-5; 10 bases are shared with TRBD2. Germline-derived CDR1 and CDR2 are MDHEN and SYDVKM. There are 15 residues in the CDR3. Trimming removed 6 bases from V and 1 base from J; junction bases left unmatched: 5. The CDR3 nucleotides are TGTGCCAGCAGGAAACTAGCGGGGTTCCAAGAGACCCAGTACTTC. Protein: CASRKLAGFQETQYF.

This chain links TRBV5-1 with TRBJ1-1; D is unclear. V lost 2 bases, J lost 5 bases, and 10 bases lay in between. From germline, CDR1 is SGHRS and CDR2 YFSETQ. This CDR3 contains 13 residues. The CDR3 DNA reads as TGCGCCAGCAGCTTCCCGGGGAGAACTGAAGCTTTCTTT. Its protein product is CASSFPGRTEAFF.

The chain joins TRBV19 to TRBJ1-1; no clear D gene. Trimming pared 2 bases from V and 3 bases from J, leaving 13 bases between. This CDR3 contains 15 residues. From germline, CDR1 is LNHDA and CDR2 SQIVND (reference sequence). The CDR3 nucleotides read TGTGCCAGTAGTATACAGATCCTGAAGGACACTGAAGCTTTCTTT. It codes for CASSIQILKDTEAFF.

The CDR3 region is CSVAAGTHYEQYF. The CDR3 DNA reads TGCAGCGTTGCTGCCGGGACACACTACGAGCAGTACTTC. V gene TRBV29-1 combines with J gene TRBJ2-7; a possible D gene is TRBD1 (6 bases). Trimming pared 4 bases from V and 3 bases from J, leaving 13 bases between. Per the germline V gene, CDR1 is SQVTM and CDR2 is ANQGSEA. The CDR3 consists of 13 residues.

The genes are TRBV14 and TRBJ2-1; 7 bases agree with TRBD2. The germline V gene encodes CDR1 SGHDN and CDR2 FVKESK. The CDR3 consists of 17 residues. The V and J ends lost 5 bases and 4 bases, in that order; junction bases with no gene match: 14. CDR3 coding DNA: TGTGCCAGCAGCTCAAGGGCTAGCGGCCGGGGGTACAATGAGCAGTTCTTC. As protein: CASSSRASGRGYNEQFF.

Regarding this clone: At the DNA level, this CDR3 is encoded by other sequences in the same sample as well. V gene TRBV19 combines with J gene TRBJ2-2; 7 nucleotides agree with TRBD1. The CDR3 has 15 amino acids. From germline, CDR1 is LNHDA and CDR2 SQIVND (reference sequence). J was trimmed by 4 bases and V by 5 bases; bases with no gene match: 7. Here the CDR3 DNA reads TGTGCCAGTAGTTCTAAGGACAGGTTCACCGGGGAGCTGTTTTTT. Translation: CASSSKDRFTGELFF.

The chain employs TRBV14 and TRBJ2-7, with D hard to call. CDR1 is SGHDN and CDR2 is FVKESK in the germline V gene. The CDR3 loop spans 11 amino acids. Trimming shortened V by 5 bases and J by 4 bases, and 6 bases separated the two germline ends. The CDR3: CASSETYEQYF. The CDR3 DNA follows: TGTGCCAGCAGCGAAACATACGAGCAGTACTTC.

The rearrangement joins TRBV2 to TRBJ1-5; tentative D call: TRBD1 (6 bases). Trimming stripped 8 bases from V and 3 bases from J, with 11 bases between. The CDR3 is 13 residues long. Germline V lookup: CDR1 SNHLY, CDR2 FYNNEI. In DNA form, the CDR3 reads TGTGCCAGCGCACAGGGAAACAATCAGCCCCAGCATTTT. Translation gives CASAQGNNQPQHF. Variable domain in full (rest from reference TRBV2 and TRBJ1-5): EPEVTQTPSHQVTQMGQEVILRCVPISNHLYFYWYRQILGQKVEFLVSFYNNEISEKSEIFDDQFSVERPDGSNFTLKIRSTKLEDSAMYFCASAQGNNQPQHFGDGTRLSIL.

With regard to this clone: An end of the junction does not agree with germline; a read error may underlie this. The V and J genes are TRBV3-1 (or the pseudogene TRBV3-2) and TRBJ2-1, with a possible D match to TRBD2 (5 bases). This CDR3 is built from 10 residues. Germline CDR1 and CDR2: LGHDT and YNNKEL (reference sequence). CDR3 DNA sequence: TGTGCCAGCAGAGGCGGGTATCACGTCTTC. This sequence encodes CASRGGYHVF.

The V and J genes are TRBV19 and TRBJ2-7, with D perhaps being TRBD1 or TRBD2 (5 bases each). Trimming cost V 6 bases and J 3 bases, with 12 bases left between them. CDR1 and CDR2 from the germline V gene are LNHDA and SQIVND (reference sequence). The CDR3 consists of 13 residues. CDR3 bases: TGTGCCAGTAGGGGACCAGAATTCTACGAGCAGTACTTC. Its protein product is CASRGPEFYEQYF. Using reference TRBV19 and TRBJ2-7 for the parts outside the CDR3, the full variable domain is DGGITQSPKYLFRKEGQNVTLSCEQNLNHDAMYWYRQDPGQGLRLIYYSQIVNDFQKGDIAEGYSVSREKKESFPLTVTSAQKNPTAFYLCASRGPEFYEQYFGPGTRLTVT.

Regarding this clone: One end of the junction varies from germline; a read error may be responsible. This chain links TRBV29-1 with TRBJ2-5; 11 bases line up with TRBD2. Germline values: CDR1 SQVTM, CDR2 ANQGSEA. The CDR3 extends over 13 amino acids. As DNA, the CDR3 is TGCAGCGTTGCTAGCGGGAGGCCAGAGATCCAGTACTTC. Its protein product is CSVASGRPEIQYF.

The CDR3 nucleotides are TGTGCCAGCAGCATACTAGCCGGCGTAAAAGCGAACACCGGGGAGCTGTTTTTT. This translates into CASSILAGVKANTGELFF. The chain joins TRBV11-2 to TRBJ2-2; D is possibly TRBD2 (6 bases). Germline assignment: CDR1 SGHAT and CDR2 FQNNGV. V was shortened by 5 bases and J by 0 bases, with 19 bases between the two germline ends. The CDR3 length is 18 residues. The full variable domain, in which reference TRBV11-2 and TRBJ2-2 provide the parts outside the CDR3, is EAGVAQSPRYKIIEKRQSVAFWCNPISGHATLYWYQQILGQGPKLLIQFQNNGVVDDSQLPKDRFSAERLKGVDSTLKIQPAKLEDSAVYLCASSILAGVKANTGELFFGEGSRLTVL.

The sample holds a few counts of this clone. The V gene is TRBV27, the J gene TRBJ2-1, with 11 bases aligning to TRBD2. The germline gives CDR1 MNHEY, CDR2 SMNVEV (reference sequence). The V segment lost 3 bases and the J segment 5 bases; nucleotides outside the gene matches: 9. The CDR3 contains 17 residues. The CDR3 nucleotides read TGTGCCAGCAGTTTTCTTTCCGGGACTAGCGGTCACAATGAGCAGTTCTTC. Translation: CASSFLSGTSGHNEQFF.

Notes on this clone: The junction departs from the called germline gene at one end, perhaps through a read error. The chain carries TRBV10-3 and TRBJ1-6; D ambiguous. The CDR3 has 14 residues. Germline-derived CDR1 and CDR2 are ENHRY and SYGVKD. Here the CDR3 DNA reads TGTGCCATCAGTGAGGGGTCGAGTAATTCACCCCTCTACTTT. The encoded protein is CAISEGSSNSPLYF.

V gene TRBV6-2 or TRBV6-3 combines with J gene TRBJ2-2; no firm D call. Germline V gene lookup returns CDR1 MNHEY and CDR2 SVGEGT. Deletions cut 0 bases from V and 8 bases from J, with 7 bases between. The CDR3 spans 13 residues. The CDR3 is CASSYSSPGELFF. In DNA, the CDR3 is TGTGCCAGCAGTTACTCGTCCCCGGGGGAGCTGTTTTTT.

This chain connects TRBV19 to TRBJ2-2; 8 bases are shared with TRBD2. The J segment lost 4 bases and the V segment lost 5 bases, leaving 6 bases of the junction unmatched. CDR3 length equals 15 residues. Germline V gene sequence: CDR1 LNHDA, CDR2 SQIVND (reference sequence). CDR3 loop: CASSPGAGGTGELFF. The CDR3 coding sequence is TGTGCCAGTAGTCCGGGGGCGGGGGGCACCGGGGAGCTGTTTTTT.

This clone occurred once. The CDR3 region is CASSLELLNEQFF. CDR3 DNA sequence: TGTGCCAGCAGCTTGGAGCTACTGAATGAGCAGTTCTTC. This chain uses TRBV5-6 with TRBJ2-1; D not resolved. Germline V gives CDR1 SGHDT, CDR2 YYEEEE. The CDR3 spans 13 residues. V was clipped by 0 bases and J by 7 bases, with 8 bases between them.

V is TRBV24-1 and J is TRBJ2-3; 14 nucleotides match TRBD2. This CDR3 is 20 amino acids long. Losses at the gene ends were 0 bases for V and 0 bases for J; bases not matched to a gene: 7. The germline CDR1 and CDR2 sequences are KGHDR and SFDVKD. CDR3 nucleotides: TGTGCCACCAGTGATTTGCAGGGGACTAGCGGGAGAGGGAGCACAGATACGCAGTATTTT. This codes for CATSDLQGTSGRGSTDTQYF.

As DNA, the CDR3 is TGTGCCAGTAGGCCCAGGGGGAATGGAAACACCATATATTTT. Translated: CASRPRGNGNTIYF. The V and J genes are TRBV19 and TRBJ1-3; 7 bases align to TRBD1. Germline V gene lookup returns CDR1 LNHDA and CDR2 SQIVND (reference sequence). V gave up 6 bases and J gave up 3 bases; unmatched junction bases: 5. This CDR3 has 14 amino acids.

This chain links TRBV2 with TRBJ1-3; D is unresolved. This CDR3 has 15 amino acids. Per the germline V gene, CDR1 is SNHLY and CDR2 is FYNNEI. Trimming removed 5 bases at V and 0 bases at J, with 11 bases between. CDR3 sequence reads: CASSHLPSSGNTIYF. The CDR3 bases are TGTGCCAGCAGTCACTTACCGAGCTCTGGAAACACCATATATTTT. Full variable domain (rest looked up from reference TRBV2 and TRBJ1-3): EPEVTQTPSHQVTQMGQEVILRCVPISNHLYFYWYRQILGQKVEFLVSFYNNEISEKSEIFDDQFSVERPDGSNFTLKIRSTKLEDSAMYFCASSHLPSSGNTIYFGEGSWLTVV.

V usage is TRBV15 and J usage is TRBJ2-5, with D uncertain. V was trimmed by 0 bases and J by 5 bases, leaving 10 bases between them. The germline CDR1 and CDR2 sequences are LNHNV and YYDKDF (reference sequence). The CDR3 runs 14 residues. CDR3 DNA: TGTGCCACCAGCAGAGATGCCTCTCGGGAGACCCAGTACTTC. This encodes CATSRDASRETQYF.

V gene TRBV19 combines with J gene TRBJ1-1; maybe TRBD1 (6 bases). The germline CDR1 and CDR2 sequences are LNHDA and SQIVND (reference sequence). Trimming pared 2 bases from V and 5 bases from J, leaving 9 bases between. The CDR3 contains 13 residues. The CDR3 is CASSIYRETEAFF. The CDR3 coding sequence is TGTGCCAGTAGTATATACAGGGAAACTGAAGCTTTCTTT.

The chain employs TRBV5-1 and TRBJ2-1; 10 nucleotides match TRBD2. The trim removed 4 bases at V and 5 bases at J, leaving 9 bases unmatched. CDR3 size: 16 residues. CDR1 is SGHRS, CDR2 YFSETQ, per germline. CDR3 sequence reads: CASSASGRASNNEQFF. The CDR3 DNA reads as TGCGCCAGCAGCGCCAGCGGGAGGGCCTCTAACAATGAGCAGTTCTTC.

V gene TRBV5-1 combines with J gene TRBJ2-5; 9 nucleotides line up with TRBD2. Trimming removed 5 bases from V and 2 bases from J; junction bases left unmatched: 10. CDR1 and CDR2 from the germline V gene are SGHRS and YFSETQ. The CDR3 covers 16 residues. CDR3 amino acids: CASRGGGLAPQETQYF. In DNA, the CDR3 is TGCGCCAGCAGGGGTGGAGGACTAGCGCCTCAAGAGACCCAGTACTTC.

The rearrangement links TRBV5-5 to TRBJ2-7; 11 nucleotides match TRBD2. V trimming: 4 bases; J trimming: 3 bases; junction bases outside the gene matches: 6. There are 15 residues in the CDR3. CDR1 and CDR2 (germline): SGHKS, YYEKEE (reference sequence). The CDR3 is CASSLGLAGLYEQYF. CDR3 in DNA: TGTGCCAGCAGCCTTGGACTAGCGGGCCTCTACGAGCAGTACTTC.